Reported below is one T cell receptor beta chain. Its antigen is not identified. This record comes from a study of CD8 T cells in Susac syndrome. Isolation of CD8+ and CD4+ T cells was performed negatively, whereas enrichment of TEMRA cells was done by FACS. The CDR3 contains 12 residues. Germline V gene data show CDR1 as DFQATT and CDR2 as SNEGSKA (reference sequence). V was trimmed by 4 bases and J by 6 bases, leaving 12 bases between them. Overall study findings and caveats: As the study acknowledged, the number of individuals who were part of its TCR sequencing and HLA analysis was relatively small.

Reverse transcription of roughly 0.5 to 1 ug RNA used random hexamers. Amplification of the TCR beta CDR3 was carried out by immunoSEQ multiplex PCR, which spanned a total of 54 Vbeta and 13 Jbeta segments. In TCRdb, the immunoSEQ multiplex PCR reads were re-called with MiXCR into one record per CDR3 protein. This sample has some 200,000 distinct CDR3 sequences, with around 96% found just once. The receptor was isolated from a human donor in good health. This chain links TRBV20-1 with TRBJ1-1, with D perhaps matching TRBD1 (6 bases). Sequencing was carried out using CD4+ T cells from PBMCs. The CDR3 nucleotides read TGCAGTGCTACACAGGGTGGGGCTGAAGCTTTCTTT. Residues: CSATQGGAEAFF.